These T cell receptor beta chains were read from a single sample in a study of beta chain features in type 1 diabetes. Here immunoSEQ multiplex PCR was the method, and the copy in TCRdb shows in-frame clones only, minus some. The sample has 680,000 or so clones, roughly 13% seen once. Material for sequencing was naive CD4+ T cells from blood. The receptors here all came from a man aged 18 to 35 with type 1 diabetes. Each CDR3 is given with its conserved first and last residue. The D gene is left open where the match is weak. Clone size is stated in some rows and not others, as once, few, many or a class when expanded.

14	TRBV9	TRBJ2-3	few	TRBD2	CASSVAGGAATQYF	TGTGCCAGCAGCGTCGCGGGGGGGGCCGCTACGCAGTATTTT
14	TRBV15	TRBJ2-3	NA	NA	CATSRGLTTDTQYF	TGTGCCACCAGCAGAGGACTTACCACAGATACGCAGTATTTT
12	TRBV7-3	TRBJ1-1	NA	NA	CASSFDGGEAFF	TGTGCCAGCAGCTTCGACGGCGGTGAAGCTTTCTTT
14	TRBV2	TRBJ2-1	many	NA	CASSEIPGNNEQFF	TGTGCCAGCAGTGAAATCCCAGGCAACAATGAGCAGTTCTTC
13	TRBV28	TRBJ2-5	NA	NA	CASSQTVQETQYF	TGTGCCAGCAGTCAGACAGTCCAAGAGACCCAGTACTTC
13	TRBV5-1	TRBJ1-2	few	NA	CASSLDGESGYTF	TGCGCCAGCAGCTTGGACGGGGAGAGTGGCTACACCTTC
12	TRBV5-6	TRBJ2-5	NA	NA	CASSLNRITQYF	TGTGCCAGCAGCTTGAATAGAATTACCCAGTACTTC
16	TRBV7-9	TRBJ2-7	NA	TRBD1	CASSAAGQGAAYEQYF	TGTGCCAGCAGCGCCGCGGGACAGGGGGCCGCCTACGAGCAGTACTTC
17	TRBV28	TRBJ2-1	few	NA	CASSQGWLTGSYNEQFF	TGTGCCAGCAGTCAGGGGTGGCTCACAGGGTCCTACAATGAGCAGTTCTTC
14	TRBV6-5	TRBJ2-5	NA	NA	CASRYLQGMETQYF	TGTGCCAGCAGGTACCTCCAGGGCATGGAGACCCAGTACTTC
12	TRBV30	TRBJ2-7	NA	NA	CAWGRGPYEQYF	TGTGCCTGGGGCAGGGGACCCTACGAGCAGTACTTC
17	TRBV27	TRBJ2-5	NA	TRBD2	CASSPIVGTSSQETQYF	TGTGCCAGCAGTCCCATCGTTGGGACTAGCAGCCAAGAGACCCAGTACTTC
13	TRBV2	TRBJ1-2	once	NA	CASNRRTNYGYTF	TGTGCCAGCAATAGGAGAACCAACTATGGCTACACCTTC
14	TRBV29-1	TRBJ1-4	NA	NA	CSVGPGGRMKELFF	TGCAGCGTTGGCCCCGGCGGCCGAATGAAGGAACTGTTTTTT
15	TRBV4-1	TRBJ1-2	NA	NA	CASSQDTHTNYGYTF	TGCGCCAGCAGCCAAGATACGCACACTAACTATGGCTACACCTTC
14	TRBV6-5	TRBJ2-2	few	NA	CASSSAPNTGELFF	TGTGCCAGCAGCAGCGCCCCGAACACCGGGGAGCTGTTTTTT
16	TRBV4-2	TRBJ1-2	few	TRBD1	CASSQDRQGAVYGYTF	TGTGCCAGCAGCCAAGATCGGCAGGGGGCGGTCTATGGCTACACCTTC
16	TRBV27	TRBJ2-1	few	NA	CASSLSPSSSYNEQFF	TGTGCCAGCAGTTTATCGCCCTCCAGCTCCTACAATGAGCAGTTCTTC
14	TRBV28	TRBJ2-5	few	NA	CASSYSRGLETQYF	TGTGCCAGCAGTTACTCCAGGGGTTTGGAGACCCAGTACTTC
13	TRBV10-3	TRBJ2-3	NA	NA	CASLEGPSDTQYF	TGTGCCAGTTTGGAGGGTCCTTCAGATACGCAGTATTTT
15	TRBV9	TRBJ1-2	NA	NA	CASSFRTAANYGYTF	TGTGCCAGCAGCTTCCGGACAGCAGCTAACTATGGCTACACCTTC
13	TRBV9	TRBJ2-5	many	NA	CASRATGVETQYF	TGTGCCAGCAGAGCGACGGGGGTGGAGACCCAGTACTTC
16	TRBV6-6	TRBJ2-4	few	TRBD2	CASSYSSGVAKNIQYF	TGTGCCAGCAGTTATTCTAGCGGGGTAGCCAAAAACATTCAGTACTTC
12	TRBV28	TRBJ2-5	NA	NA	CASSRGRETQYF	TGTGCCAGCAGTCGGGGGAGGGAGACCCAGTACTTC
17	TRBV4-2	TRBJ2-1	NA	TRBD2	CASSQDPGLAGGNEQFF	TGTGCCAGCAGCCAAGACCCCGGACTAGCGGGGGGCAATGAGCAGTTCTTC
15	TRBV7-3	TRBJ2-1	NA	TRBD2	CASSPRERGDNEQFF	TGTGCCAGCAGCCCAAGGGAGCGGGGCGACAATGAGCAGTTCTTC
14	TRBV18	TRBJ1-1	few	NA	CASSPALAGDEAFF	TGTGCCAGCTCACCCGCCTTGGCAGGAGATGAAGCTTTCTTT
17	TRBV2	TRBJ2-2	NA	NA	CASSEATALTNTGELFF	TGTGCCAGCAGTGAAGCAACAGCCCTTACGAACACCGGGGAGCTGTTTTTT
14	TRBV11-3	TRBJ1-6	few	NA	CASSLQGSDSPLHF	TGTGCCAGCAGCTTACAGGGGTCGGATTCACCCCTCCACTTT
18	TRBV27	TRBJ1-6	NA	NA	CASSSPSGPRLTNSPLHF	TGTGCCAGCAGCTCCCCCTCAGGCCCGCGACTAACTAATTCACCCCTCCACTTT
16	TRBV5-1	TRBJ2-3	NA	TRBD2	CASSLRTSGSTDTQYF	TGCGCCAGCAGCCTCCGGACTAGCGGGAGCACAGATACGCAGTATTTT
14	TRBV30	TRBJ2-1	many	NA	CAWSVLFGNNEQFF	TGTGCCTGGAGTGTACTGTTTGGCAACAATGAGCAGTTCTTC
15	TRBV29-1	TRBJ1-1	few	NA	CSVEGLMGGPTEAFF	TGCAGCGTTGAAGGACTAATGGGGGGCCCCACTGAAGCTTTCTTT
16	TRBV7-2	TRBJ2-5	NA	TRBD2	CASSLALAGGQETQYF	TGTGCCAGCAGCTTAGCTCTAGCGGGGGGCCAAGAGACCCAGTACTTC
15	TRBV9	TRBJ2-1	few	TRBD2	CASSVLTGGHNEQFF	TGTGCCAGCAGCGTATTAACGGGGGGGCACAATGAGCAGTTCTTC
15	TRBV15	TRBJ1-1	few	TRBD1	CATSRDFSGGTEAFF	TGTGCCACCAGCAGAGATTTCTCAGGGGGCACTGAAGCTTTCTTT
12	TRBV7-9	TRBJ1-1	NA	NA	CASSLINTEAFF	TGTGCCAGCAGCTTAATTAACACTGAAGCTTTCTTT
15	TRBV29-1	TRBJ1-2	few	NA	CSVAGEVMAGSGYTF	TGCAGCGTTGCGGGAGAAGTGATGGCAGGGTCCGGCTACACCTTC
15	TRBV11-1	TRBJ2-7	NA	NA	CASSLEVGASNEQYF	TGTGCCAGCAGCTTAGAGGTCGGGGCTAGCAACGAGCAGTACTTC
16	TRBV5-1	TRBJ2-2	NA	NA	CASSFSAEPSTGELFF	TGCGCCAGCAGCTTTTCGGCAGAACCGAGTACCGGGGAGCTGTTTTTT
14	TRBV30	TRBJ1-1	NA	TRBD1	CAWRDRVYIPEAFF	TGTGCCTGGAGGGACAGGGTCTATATTCCTGAAGCTTTCTTT
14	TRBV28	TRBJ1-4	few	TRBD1	CASRPGQEGGKLFF	TGTGCCAGCAGGCCGGGACAGGAAGGGGGAAAACTGTTTTTT
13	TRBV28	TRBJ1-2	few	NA	CASSRDGIYGYTF	TGTGCCAGCAGTCGAGATGGGATCTATGGCTACACCTTC
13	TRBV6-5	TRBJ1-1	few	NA	CASSYLSGTEAFF	TGTGCCAGCAGTTACTTGTCTGGTACTGAAGCTTTCTTT
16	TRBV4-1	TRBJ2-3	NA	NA	CASSQVQGYLTDTQYF	TGCGCCAGCAGCCAAGTGCAGGGGTACCTCACAGATACGCAGTATTTT
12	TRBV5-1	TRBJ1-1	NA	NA	CASSSPNTEAFF	TGCGCCAGCAGTTCGCCCAACACTGAAGCTTTCTTT
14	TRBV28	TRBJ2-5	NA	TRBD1	CASSQPTGGKTQYF	TGTGCCAGCAGTCAACCGACAGGGGGCAAGACCCAGTACTTC
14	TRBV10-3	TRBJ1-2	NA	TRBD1	CAISGTGTNYGYTF	TGTGCCATCAGTGGGACAGGGACTAACTATGGCTACACCTTC
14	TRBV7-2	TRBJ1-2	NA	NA	CASSLTGTNYGYTF	TGTGCCAGCAGCTTAACAGGGACTAACTATGGCTACACCTTC